Described below is a single T cell receptor (beta chain) sequence and its context. Deletions cut 4 bases from V and 4 bases from J, with 14 bases between. The length of the CDR3 is 16 residues. The germline CDR1 and CDR2 sequences are SGHAT and FQDESV (reference sequence). This sample is drawn from a study of blood T cell repertoires in COVID-19. Study-level information: The study drew acute and convalescent COVID-19 samples from the United States, Italy and Spain. The cDNA or gDNA used as material had been derived from T cells, B-cell-depleted T cells, or PBMCs.

In the original analysis: Reference gene primer amplification yielded estimated nucleated cell counts. Data came from immunoSEQ multiplex PCR; TCRdb stores just in-frame clones and leaves some out. V, J and clone size derive from that table, while D and trimming were established from the DNA sequence. The table has about 160,000 clones, 85% to 90% seen once. Sequenced input: peripheral blood. This chain joins TRBV11-1 and TRBJ2-6; TRBD1 is a possible D gene (5 bases). This TCR came from a woman in her 70s with acute or convalescent COVID-19. The CDR3 DNA is TGTGCCAGCAGCTCCCGACAGTCCCTGGGGGCCAACGTCCTGACTTTC. The encoded protein is CASSSRQSLGANVLTF.